The 21 T cell receptor beta chains in this list originate from one sample, sequenced in a study of response to subunit inactivated influenza vaccine. TCRdb reprocessed the RT-PCR reads via MiXCR and lists one record per CDR3 protein. In the table there are about 700,000 distinct CDR3 sequences, approximately 15% of which are singletons. Sequenced here: PBMCs from blood, sampled 14 to 15 days before vaccination. These TCRs come from a man aged 45-65 years who received an inactivated influenza vaccine.

This clonotype was counted a few times. CDR3: CASSFGSLLYGYTF. The CDR3 bases are TGTGCCAGCAGCTTCGGGTCGCTTCTATATGGCTACACCTTC. The chain has TRBV5-5 and TRBJ1-2; D remains ambiguous. The ends were cut back, 2 bases at V and 5 bases at J, with 13 bases in the middle. This CDR3 comprises 14 residues. Germline values: CDR1 SGHKS, CDR2 YYEKEE (reference sequence).

The chain has TRBV7-8 and TRBJ2-7; tentatively, D is TRBD2 (6 bases). V lost 5 bases and J 1 base, leaving 15 bases between the germline ends. The CDR3 is made up of 15 amino acids. In germline, CDR1 is SGHVS, CDR2 FQNEAQ. The CDR3 here is CASSPRDSLSYEQYF. The CDR3 region has the DNA TGTGCCAGCAGCCCCCGGGACTCCCTTTCCTACGAGCAGTACTTC. Using reference TRBV7-8 and TRBJ2-7 for the parts outside the CDR3, the full variable domain is GAGVSQSPRYKVAKRGQDVALRCDPISGHVSLFWYQQALGQGPEFLTYFQNEAQLDKSGLPSDRFFAERPEGSVSTLKIQRTQQEDSAVYLCASSPRDSLSYEQYFGPGTRLTVT.

The chain joins TRBV28 to TRBJ2-3; 13 nucleotides match TRBD2. Unmatched junction bases numbered 7, after V lost 10 bases and J lost 3 bases. The CDR3 length is 15 residues. Per the germline V gene, CDR1 is MDHEN and CDR2 is SYDVKM. The CDR3: CATTTSGRATDTQYF. In nucleotides, the CDR3 is TGTGCCACCACAACTAGCGGGAGGGCTACAGATACGCAGTATTTT.

This clonotype was detected many times. CDR3 region: CASSPDRATGELFF. The CDR3 coding sequence is TGTGCCAGCTCACCTGACAGGGCCACCGGGGAGCTGTTTTTT. The chain uses TRBV7-9 and TRBJ2-2, with 7 bases aligning to TRBD1. The CDR3 length is 14 residues. In germline, CDR1 is SEHNR, CDR2 FQNEAQ (reference sequence). V was clipped by 8 bases and J by 4 bases; unmatched bases: 7. The entire variable domain, with the rest obtained from reference TRBV7-9 and TRBJ2-2, is as follows: DTGVSQNPRHKITKRGQNVTFRCDPISEHNRLYWYRQTLGQGPEFLTYFQNEAQLEKSRLLSDRFSAERPKGSFSTLEIQRTEQGDSAMYLCASSPDRATGELFFGEGSRLTVL.

The sample holds many counts of this clonotype. The chain links TRBV27 to TRBJ2-7; no clear D gene. V was pared by 8 bases and J by 7 bases, with 12 bases between. Germline values: CDR1 MNHEY, CDR2 SMNVEV (reference sequence). This CDR3 has 11 amino acids. CDR3 sequence reads: CASPLLEEQYF. The CDR3 nucleotides read TGTGCCAGCCCTCTACTGGAGGAGCAGTACTTC.

This chain uses TRBV5-5 with TRBJ1-2; no clear D. This CDR3 has 16 residues. The V and J ends lost 4 bases and 0 bases respectively, with 16 bases between them. Germline V CDR1 and CDR2: SGHKS, YYEKEE (reference sequence). In DNA, the CDR3 is TGTGCCAGCAGCCCCTCCCCCACGACATCTAACTATGGCTACACCTTC. Translated: CASSPSPTTSNYGYTF. The variable domain in full, completed from reference TRBV5-5 and TRBJ1-2, reads DAGVTQSPTHLIKTRGQQVTLRCSPISGHKSVSWYQQVLGQGPQFIFQYYEKEERGRGNFPDRFSARQFPNYSSELNVNALLLGDSALYLCASSPSPTTSNYGYTFGSGTRLTVV.

This clonotype was observed a handful of times. The CDR3 protein is CASSPRRISGNTIYF. The CDR3 nucleotides are TGTGCCAGCAGTCCTCGGCGGATCTCTGGAAACACCATATATTTT. The gene calls are TRBV12-3 or TRBV12-4 and TRBJ1-3; D uncertain. The CDR3 loop spans 15 amino acids. The V and J ends lost 5 bases and 0 bases respectively, with 11 bases between them.

The chain couples TRBV20-1 to TRBJ1-5, with D possibly TRBD1 on 6 matching bases. Trimming removed 3 bases at V and 7 bases at J, with 19 bases between. The germline gives CDR1 DFQATT, CDR2 SNEGSKA (reference sequence). The CDR3 is 15 amino acids. The CDR3 coding sequence is TGCAGTGCTAGCAGACTCATTGGGGGCCACCAGCCCCAGCATTTT. Encoded protein: CSASRLIGGHQPQHF.

This clonotype has more than one count but fewer than ten. This chain connects TRBV7-9 to TRBJ2-7; D is unresolved. This CDR3 has 12 residues. From germline, CDR1 is SEHNR and CDR2 FQNEAQ (reference sequence). The ends were cut back, 5 bases at V and 7 bases at J, with 12 bases in the middle. The CDR3 here is CASSTSRPEQYF. Written as DNA, the CDR3 is TGTGCCAGCAGCACCAGCCGGCCAGAGCAGTACTTC. The full variable domain, completed using reference TRBV7-9 and TRBJ2-7, is DTGVSQNPRHKITKRGQNVTFRCDPISEHNRLYWYRQTLGQGPEFLTYFQNEAQLEKSRLLSDRFSAERPKGSFSTLEIQRTEQGDSAMYLCASSTSRPEQYFGPGTRLTVT.

The V gene is TRBV20-1, the J gene TRBJ1-1; unclear D gene. Germline loops: CDR1 DFQATT, CDR2 SNEGSKA (reference sequence). The CDR3 totals 14 residues. V gave up 8 bases and J gave up 2 bases, with 18 bases separating them. CDR3 coding DNA: TGCAGTACCCAACCGGGCAGGATTAACACTGAAGCTTTCTTT. This codes for CSTQPGRINTEAFF.

The V and J genes are TRBV18 and TRBJ2-1; D perhaps matches TRBD2 (5 bases). CDR1 is KGHSH, CDR2 LQKENI, per germline. This CDR3 is 15 amino acids long. Trimming removed 4 bases from V and 5 bases from J, with 15 bases in between. The CDR3 protein is CASSRGQSGNNEQFF. The CDR3 nucleotides read TGTGCCAGCTCACGAGGGCAATCCGGTAACAATGAGCAGTTCTTC.

This clonotype showed up many times. The chain is built from TRBV29-1 and TRBJ2-1; 9 nucleotides match TRBD1. This CDR3 is 14 amino acids long. Germline CDR1 reads SQVTM; CDR2 reads ANQGSEA. With V trimmed by 7 bases and J by 1 base, 5 bases remained unmatched. The CDR3: CSAQDRGSYNEQFF. The CDR3 DNA reads TGCAGCGCCCAAGACAGGGGGTCCTACAATGAGCAGTTCTTC.

V and J are TRBV4-2 and TRBJ2-5, with a tentative D call TRBD1 (6 bases). Trimming left V 3 bases short and J 5 bases short, with 16 bases between. Germline CDR1 is LGHNA and CDR2 is YNFKEQ. The CDR3 totals 15 residues. The CDR3 loop is CASSQDKQGWETQYF. The DNA for the CDR3 is TGTGCCAGCAGCCAGGATAAACAGGGTTGGGAGACCCAGTACTTC.

This clonotype has only a few counts. The chain is built from TRBV14 and TRBJ2-3; 10 bases agree with TRBD1. J lost 9 bases, V lost 3 bases, and 9 bases had no gene match. This CDR3 region has 15 residues. Germline assignment: CDR1 SGHDN and CDR2 FVKESK. The CDR3 DNA reads TGTGCCAGCAGCCATGCCGGGACAGGGGTTAAGACGCAGTATTTT. It codes for CASSHAGTGVKTQYF. The full variable domain, its missing parts supplied by reference TRBV14 and TRBJ2-3, is EAGVTQFPSHSVIEKGQTVTLRCDPISGHDNLYWYRRVMGKEIKFLLHFVKESKQDESGMPNNRFLAERTGGTYSTLKVQPAELEDSGVYFCASSHAGTGVKTQYFGPGTRLTVL.

This clonotype was seen a handful of times. V and J are TRBV12-3 or TRBV12-4 and TRBJ2-1; 7 bases are shared with TRBD1. V dropped 2 bases and J dropped 2; count of bases not matched to a gene: 3. The CDR3 loop spans 15 amino acids. The CDR3 DNA is TGTGCCAGCAGTTTACAGGGGGTTCCCTACAATGAGCAGTTCTTC. Translated: CASSLQGVPYNEQFF.

This clonotype was detected a few times. This rearrangement joins TRBV20-1 to TRBJ2-3; 7 bases match TRBD2. The CDR3 totals 15 residues. Per germline, CDR1 DFQATT and CDR2 SNEGSKA (reference sequence). The trim removed 6 bases at V and 4 bases at J, leaving 13 bases unmatched. The CDR3 is CSAPPGGSASDTQYF. In DNA, the CDR3 is TGCAGTGCCCCCCCGGGCGGGAGTGCCTCAGATACGCAGTATTTT.

This sequence joins TRBV12-3 or TRBV12-4 and TRBJ2-1; the D gene could be TRBD1 or TRBD2 (6 bases each). Trimming took off 6 bases at V and 8 bases at J, with 14 bases between the two ends. The CDR3 has 13 residues. The CDR3 loop is CASSPGEVHEQFF. The CDR3 DNA follows: TGTGCCAGCAGCCCAGGGGAGGTCCATGAGCAGTTCTTC.

V and J are TRBV20-1 and TRBJ2-7; TRBD1 aligns across 8 bases. Trimming removed 4 bases from V and 1 base from J; junction bases left unmatched: 3. The CDR3 runs to 13 residues. Looked up from germline, CDR1 is DFQATT and CDR2 is SNEGSKA (reference sequence). CDR3 amino acids: CSATDRASYEQYF. The CDR3 DNA sequence: TGCAGTGCTACGGACAGGGCGTCCTACGAGCAGTACTTC.

This clonotype was seen a few times. In DNA, the CDR3 is TGCAGCGTTTTGACAGGGGGTATCTATGGCTACACCTTC. This codes for CSVLTGGIYGYTF. This chain links TRBV29-1 with TRBJ1-2, with 9 bases identical to TRBD1. V shed 5 bases, J shed 4 bases, and the junction held 5 bases outside the gene matches. The length of the CDR3 is 13 residues. Germline CDR1 and CDR2: SQVTM and ANQGSEA. The full variable domain, rest sourced from reference TRBV29-1 and TRBJ1-2, is SAVISQKPSRDICQRGTSLTIQCQVDSQVTMMFWYRQQPGQSLTLIATANQGSEATYESGFVIDKFPISRPNLTFSTLTVSNMSPEDSSIYLCSVLTGGIYGYTFGSGTRLTVV.

The chain uses TRBV18 and TRBJ2-1, with D hard to call. Germline V gene data show CDR1 as KGHSH and CDR2 as LQKENI. This CDR3 is built from 15 residues. Between the trimmed V and J ends, which lost 0 bases and 1 base, there was a span of 7 bases. In DNA, the CDR3 is TGTGCCAGCTCACCACCGATCAAGTCCTACAATGAGCAGTTCTTC. The encoded protein is CASSPPIKSYNEQFF.

This clonotype was observed at least ten times. The V and J genes are TRBV12-3 or TRBV12-4 and TRBJ1-5, with D unclear. The V end was cut by 6 bases, the J end by 0 bases, with 12 bases between. This CDR3 is built from 15 residues. The CDR3 nucleotides read TGTGCCAGCAGCGAGGGCGGATATAGCAATCAGCCCCAGCATTTT. Translation gives CASSEGGYSNQPQHF.